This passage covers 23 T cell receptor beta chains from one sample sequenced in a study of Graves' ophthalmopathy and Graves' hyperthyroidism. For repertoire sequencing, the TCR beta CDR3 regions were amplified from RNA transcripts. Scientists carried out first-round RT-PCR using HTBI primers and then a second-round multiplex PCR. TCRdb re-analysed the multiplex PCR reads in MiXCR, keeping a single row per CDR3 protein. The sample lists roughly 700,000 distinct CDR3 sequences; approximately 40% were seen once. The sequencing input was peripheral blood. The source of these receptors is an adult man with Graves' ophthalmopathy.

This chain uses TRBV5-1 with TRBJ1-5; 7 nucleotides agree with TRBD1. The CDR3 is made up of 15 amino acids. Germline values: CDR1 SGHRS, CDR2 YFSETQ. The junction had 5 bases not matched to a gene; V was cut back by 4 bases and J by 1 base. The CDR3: CASSPGQESNQPQHF. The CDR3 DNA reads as TGCGCCAGCAGCCCCGGACAGGAGAGCAATCAGCCCCAGCATTTT.

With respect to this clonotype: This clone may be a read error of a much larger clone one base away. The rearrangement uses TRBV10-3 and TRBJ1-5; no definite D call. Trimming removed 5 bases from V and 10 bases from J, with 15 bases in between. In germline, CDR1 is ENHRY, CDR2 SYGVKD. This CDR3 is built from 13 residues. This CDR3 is CAISPPGPLPQHF. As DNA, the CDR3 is TGTGCCATCAGTCCACCCGGTCCGTTACCCCAGCATTTT.

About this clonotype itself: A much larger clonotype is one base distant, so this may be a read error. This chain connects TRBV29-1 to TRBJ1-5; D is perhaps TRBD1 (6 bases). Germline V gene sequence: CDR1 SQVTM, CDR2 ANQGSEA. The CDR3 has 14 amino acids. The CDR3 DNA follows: TGCAGCGTTTGGGGCGGGGGGGCCAATCGGCCCCAGCATTTT. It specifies CSVWGGGANRPQHF.

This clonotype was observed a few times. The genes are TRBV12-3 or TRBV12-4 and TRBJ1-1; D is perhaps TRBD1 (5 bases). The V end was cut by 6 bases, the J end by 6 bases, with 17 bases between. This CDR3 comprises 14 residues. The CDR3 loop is CASSPMGGGSEAFF. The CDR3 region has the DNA TGTGCCAGCAGCCCAATGGGGGGTGGGTCTGAAGCTTTCTTT.

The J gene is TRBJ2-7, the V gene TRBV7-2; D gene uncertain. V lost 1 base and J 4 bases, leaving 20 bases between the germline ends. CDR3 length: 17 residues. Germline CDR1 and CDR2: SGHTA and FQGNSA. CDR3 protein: CASSLEGRAEKRYEQYF. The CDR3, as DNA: TGTGCCAGCAGCTTAGAGGGTCGGGCGGAGAAAAGGTACGAGCAGTACTTC.

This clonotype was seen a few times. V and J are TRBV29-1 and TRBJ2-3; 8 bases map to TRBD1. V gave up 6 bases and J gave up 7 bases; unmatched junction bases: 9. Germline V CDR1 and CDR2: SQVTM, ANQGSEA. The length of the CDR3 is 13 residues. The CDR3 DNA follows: TGCAGCGTGAAGGACAGGGTTAGAAATACGCAGTATTTT. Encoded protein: CSVKDRVRNTQYF.

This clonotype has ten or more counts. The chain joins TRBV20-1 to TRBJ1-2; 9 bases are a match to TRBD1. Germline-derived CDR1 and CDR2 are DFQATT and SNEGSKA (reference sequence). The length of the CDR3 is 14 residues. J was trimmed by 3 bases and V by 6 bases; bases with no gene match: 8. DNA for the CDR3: TGCAGTGCCAGTGGCACAGGGGGCTACTATGGCTACACCTTC. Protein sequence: CSASGTGGYYGYTF.

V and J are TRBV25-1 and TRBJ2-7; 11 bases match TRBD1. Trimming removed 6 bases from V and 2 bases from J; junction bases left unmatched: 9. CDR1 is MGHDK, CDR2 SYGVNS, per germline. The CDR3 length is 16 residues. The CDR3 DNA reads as TGTGCCAGCAGCGTTGTGAGGGACAGGGGGACCTACGAGCAGTACTTC. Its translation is CASSVVRDRGTYEQYF.

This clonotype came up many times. The CDR3 DNA reads TGTGCCAGCAGCGTAGCTAACAGGGTGGGGACCCAGTACTTC. This codes for CASSVANRVGTQYF. V gene TRBV9 combines with J gene TRBJ2-5, with a possible D match to TRBD1 (6 bases). The CDR3 spans 14 residues. V shed 0 bases and J shed 7 bases, with 13 bases lying between them. The germline V gene encodes CDR1 SGDLS and CDR2 YYNGEE.

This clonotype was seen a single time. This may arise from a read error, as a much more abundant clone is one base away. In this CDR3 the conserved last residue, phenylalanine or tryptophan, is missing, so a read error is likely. DNA for the CDR3: TGTGCCAGCAGCGCGACCAAAGAGACCCAGTACGTC. As protein: CASSATKETQYV. The J gene is TRBJ2-5, the V gene TRBV12-3 or TRBV12-4, with D hard to call. The CDR3 is 12 amino acids. Trimming cost V 6 bases and J 3 bases, with 8 bases left between them.

The CDR3 here is CASSQGDIFGYTF. CDR3 sequence (DNA): TGTGCCAGCAGCCAAGGGGACATATTTGGCTACACCTTC. The chain recombines TRBV4-2 with TRBJ1-2; the D gene is possibly TRBD1 (6 bases). The length of the CDR3 is 13 residues. V lost 1 base and J lost 7, with 10 bases in between. Germline assignment: CDR1 LGHNA and CDR2 YNFKEQ.

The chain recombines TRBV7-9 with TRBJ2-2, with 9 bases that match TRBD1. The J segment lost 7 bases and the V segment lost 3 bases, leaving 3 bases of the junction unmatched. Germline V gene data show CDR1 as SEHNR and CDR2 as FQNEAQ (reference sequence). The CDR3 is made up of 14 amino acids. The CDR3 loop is CASSFGTGFGELFF. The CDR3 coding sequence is TGTGCCAGCAGCTTCGGGACAGGGTTCGGGGAGCTGTTTTTT. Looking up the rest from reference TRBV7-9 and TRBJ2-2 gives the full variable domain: DTGVSQNPRHKITKRGQNVTFRCDPISEHNRLYWYRQTLGQGPEFLTYFQNEAQLEKSRLLSDRFSAERPKGSFSTLEIQRTEQGDSAMYLCASSFGTGFGELFFGEGSRLTVL.

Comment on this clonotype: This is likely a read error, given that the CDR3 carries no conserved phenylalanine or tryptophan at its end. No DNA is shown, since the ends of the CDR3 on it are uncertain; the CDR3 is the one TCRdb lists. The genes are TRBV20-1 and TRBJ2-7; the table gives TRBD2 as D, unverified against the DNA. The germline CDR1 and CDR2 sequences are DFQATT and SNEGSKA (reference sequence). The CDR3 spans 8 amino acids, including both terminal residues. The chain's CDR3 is CSGGGLAG.

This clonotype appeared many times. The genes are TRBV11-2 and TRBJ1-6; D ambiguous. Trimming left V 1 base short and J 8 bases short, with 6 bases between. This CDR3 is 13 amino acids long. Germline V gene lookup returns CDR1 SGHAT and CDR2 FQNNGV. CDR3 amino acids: CASSLAPDSPLHF. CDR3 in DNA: TGTGCCAGCAGCTTAGCTCCGGATTCACCCCTCCACTTT. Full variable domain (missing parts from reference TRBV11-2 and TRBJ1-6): EAGVAQSPRYKIIEKRQSVAFWCNPISGHATLYWYQQILGQGPKLLIQFQNNGVVDDSQLPKDRFSAERLKGVDSTLKIQPAKLEDSAVYLCASSLAPDSPLHFGNGTRLTVT.

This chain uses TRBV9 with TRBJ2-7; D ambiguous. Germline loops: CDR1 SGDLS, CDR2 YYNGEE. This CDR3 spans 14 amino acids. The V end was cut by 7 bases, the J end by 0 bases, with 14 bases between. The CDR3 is CASSPQESSYEQYF. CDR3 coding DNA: TGTGCCAGCTCACCCCAGGAGAGCTCCTACGAGCAGTACTTC.

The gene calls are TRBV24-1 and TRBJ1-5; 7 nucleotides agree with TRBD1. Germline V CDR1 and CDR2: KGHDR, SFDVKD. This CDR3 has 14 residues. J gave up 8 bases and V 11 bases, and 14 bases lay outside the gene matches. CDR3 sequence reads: CASSATGVWEPQHF. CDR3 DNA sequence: TGTGCCAGCAGCGCCACAGGGGTTTGGGAGCCCCAGCATTTT.

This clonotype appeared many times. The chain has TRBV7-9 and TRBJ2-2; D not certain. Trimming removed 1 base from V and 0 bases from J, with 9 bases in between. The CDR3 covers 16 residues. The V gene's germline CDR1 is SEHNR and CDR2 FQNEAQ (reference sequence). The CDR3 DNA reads TGTGCCAGCAGCTTAGAGTCAGAGCCGAACACCGGGGAGCTGTTTTTT. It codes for CASSLESEPNTGELFF. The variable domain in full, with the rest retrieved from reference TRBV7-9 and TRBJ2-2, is DTGVSQNPRHKITKRGQNVTFRCDPISEHNRLYWYRQTLGQGPEFLTYFQNEAQLEKSRLLSDRFSAERPKGSFSTLEIQRTEQGDSAMYLCASSLESEPNTGELFFGEGSRLTVL.

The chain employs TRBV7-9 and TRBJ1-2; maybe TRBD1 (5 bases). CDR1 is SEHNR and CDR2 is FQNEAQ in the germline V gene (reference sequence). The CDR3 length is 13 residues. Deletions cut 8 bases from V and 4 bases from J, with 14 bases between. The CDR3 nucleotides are TGTGCCAGCGAGAGGGACTTCGGCTATGGCTACACCTTC. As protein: CASERDFGYGYTF.

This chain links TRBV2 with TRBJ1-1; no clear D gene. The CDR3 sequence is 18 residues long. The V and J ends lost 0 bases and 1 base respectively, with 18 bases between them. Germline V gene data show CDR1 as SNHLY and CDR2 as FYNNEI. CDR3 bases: TGTGCCAGCAGTGAAGCGCTTCCCTCTTTGGGGAAGAACACTGAAGCTTTCTTT. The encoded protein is CASSEALPSLGKNTEAFF.

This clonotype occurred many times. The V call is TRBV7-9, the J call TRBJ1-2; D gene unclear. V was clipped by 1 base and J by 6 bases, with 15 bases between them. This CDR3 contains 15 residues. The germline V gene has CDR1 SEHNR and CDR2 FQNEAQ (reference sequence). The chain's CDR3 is CASSLGVSLGNGYTF. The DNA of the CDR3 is TGTGCCAGCAGCTTAGGAGTTAGTTTGGGAAATGGCTACACCTTC.

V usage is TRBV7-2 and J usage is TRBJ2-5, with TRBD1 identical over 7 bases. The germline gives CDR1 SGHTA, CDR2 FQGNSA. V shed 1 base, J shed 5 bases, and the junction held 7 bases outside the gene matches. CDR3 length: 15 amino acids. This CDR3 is CASSLGSGRGETQYF. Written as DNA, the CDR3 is TGTGCCAGCAGCTTAGGGAGCGGCAGGGGGGAGACCCAGTACTTC.

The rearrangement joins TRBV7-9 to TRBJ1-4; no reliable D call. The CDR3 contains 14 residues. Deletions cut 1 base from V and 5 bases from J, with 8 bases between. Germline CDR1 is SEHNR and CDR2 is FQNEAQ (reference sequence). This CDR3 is CASSLGAINEKLFF. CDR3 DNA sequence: TGTGCCAGCAGCTTAGGGGCCATCAATGAAAAACTGTTTTTT. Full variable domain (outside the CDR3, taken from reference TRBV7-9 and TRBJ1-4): DTGVSQNPRHKITKRGQNVTFRCDPISEHNRLYWYRQTLGQGPEFLTYFQNEAQLEKSRLLSDRFSAERPKGSFSTLEIQRTEQGDSAMYLCASSLGAINEKLFFGSGTQLSVL.

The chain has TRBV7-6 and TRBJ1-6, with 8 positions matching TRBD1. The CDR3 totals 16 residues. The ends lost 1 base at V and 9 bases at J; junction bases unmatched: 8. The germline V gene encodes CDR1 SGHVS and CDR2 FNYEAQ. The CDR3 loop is CASSLVGQGYGSPLHF. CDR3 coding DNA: TGTGCCAGCAGCTTAGTAGGACAGGGTTATGGTTCACCCCTCCACTTT. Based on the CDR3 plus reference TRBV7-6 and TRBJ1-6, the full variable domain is GAGVSQSPRYKVTKRGQDVALRCDPISGHVSLYWYRQALGQGPEFLTYFNYEAQQDKSGLPNDRFSAERPEGSISTLTIQRTEQRDSAMYRCASSLVGQGYGSPLHFGNGTRLTVT.